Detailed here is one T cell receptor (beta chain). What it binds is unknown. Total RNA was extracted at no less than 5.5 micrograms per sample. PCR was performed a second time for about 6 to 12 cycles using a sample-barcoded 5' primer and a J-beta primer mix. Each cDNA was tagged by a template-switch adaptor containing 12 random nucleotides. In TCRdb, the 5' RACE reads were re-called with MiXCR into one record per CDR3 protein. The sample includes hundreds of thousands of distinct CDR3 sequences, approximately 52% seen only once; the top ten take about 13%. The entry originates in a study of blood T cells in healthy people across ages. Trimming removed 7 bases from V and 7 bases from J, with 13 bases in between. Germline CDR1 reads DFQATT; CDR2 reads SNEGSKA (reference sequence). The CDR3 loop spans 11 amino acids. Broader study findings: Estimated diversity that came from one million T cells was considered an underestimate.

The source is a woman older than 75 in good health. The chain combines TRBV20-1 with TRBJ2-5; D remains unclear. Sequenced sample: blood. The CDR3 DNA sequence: TGCAGTGGCCCATCGCTTGGGACCCAGTACTTC. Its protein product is CSGPSLGTQYF.